This T cell receptor (beta chain) emerged from a study of cytomegalovirus exposure and HLA in healthy donors. Whole-study findings and limits: Many donors shared some public TCRs, even though most TCR sequences were rare. Trimming of TCR beta V- and J-genes showed a link, identified in a later analysis, to a missense DCLRE1C variant. The authors judged a highly shared variant cluster likely a sequencing artifact. Roughly uniform depth of sequencing across donors was assumed in presence/absence analyses.

The CDR3 spans 16 residues. The junction had 7 bases not matched to a gene; V was cut back by 4 bases and J by 2 bases. CDR1 is MNHEY, CDR2 SVGAGI, per germline. Primers for the PCR totalled 60 Vbeta and 13 Jbeta. The assay was immunoSEQ multiplex PCR, and TCRdb's table has in-frame clones only and misses some. The top ten clones hold approximately 2.1% of a sample with 150,000 to 200,000 clones, around three quarters of them seen once. Worth noting for this clone: What it binds is unknown.

Sample: PBMCs. This rearrangement joins TRBV6-5 to TRBJ2-4; TRBD1 matches at 8 bases. The clonotype comes from a man younger than 40 in good health and CMV-seronegative. In DNA, the CDR3 is TGTGCCAGCAGTTCCGGACAGGGTGGGTCCAAAAACATTCAGTACTTC. Encoded protein: CASSSGQGGSKNIQYF.